This T cell receptor beta chain came from a study of Ad26.COV2.S vaccination and SARS-CoV-2 variants. The study, taken as a whole, reports: Vaccinees and placebo recipients showed similar non-spike TCR breadth.

Points on this clone: Its antigen is unknown.

CDR3 length: 14 residues. Trimming took off 5 bases at V and 0 bases at J, with 8 bases between the two ends. Germline V gene sequence: CDR1 MNHEY, CDR2 SVGAGI. Sequenced by immunoSEQ multiplex PCR; TCRdb stores in-frame clones only, minus some. The sample carries 100,000 or so clones, around 82% recorded once. The clonotype originates from a human donor who had recovered from COVID-19. This rearrangement joins TRBV6-5 to TRBJ2-1; a weak D match, TRBD1 (6 bases). Sequenced material: peripheral blood, taken after recovery from COVID-19. The CDR3 sequence is CASSTGNSYNEQFF. CDR3 coding DNA: TGTGCCAGCAGTACAGGGAACTCCTACAATGAGCAGTTCTTC.